A selection of T cell receptor beta chains follows, all from one sample in a study of cytomegalovirus exposure and HLA in healthy donors. The table came from immunoSEQ multiplex PCR; TCRdb's copy has only in-frame clones and leaves some out. The sample lists around 120,000 clones, 8.5% to 10% occurring once. Sequencing was carried out using PBMCs. The receptors here all came from a man aged 25-45 years in good health and CMV-seronegative. The CDR3 runs from the conserved cysteine through the conserved F or W. A D gene is named only where the DNA matches it firmly. Clone sizes are given selectively: once, few, many, or a class where the clone is expanded.

d_gene	abundance	v_gene	j_gene	CDR3nt	CDR3aa
TRBD2	.	TRBV9	TRBJ2-5	TGTGCCAGCAGCAAGGGGCCTAGCGGGAGGGCCGAGGAGACCCAGTACTTC	CASSKGPSGRAEETQYF
.	few	TRBV13	TRBJ2-7	TGTGCCAGCAGCTCCGCAGGGAAGGGAACCTACGAGCAGTACTTC	CASSSAGKGTYEQYF
.	.	TRBV19	TRBJ1-1	TGTGCCAGTACTAACAGCCTGAACACTGAAGCTTTCTTT	CASTNSLNTEAFF
TRBD2	few	TRBV4-2	TRBJ2-7	TGTGCCAGCAGTCCCGGCAGCGGGGGTTCCTACGAGCAGTACTTC	CASSPGSGGSYEQYF
.	.	TRBV27	TRBJ2-7	TGTGCCAGCAGTTTAAGCGGGACACCCTACGAGCAGTACTTC	CASSLSGTPYEQYF
TRBD1	.	TRBV6-1	TRBJ1-3	TGTGCCAGCAGAACAGGGGGCACTGGAAACACCATATATTTT	CASRTGGTGNTIYF
.	.	TRBV19	TRBJ2-3	TGTGCCAGTAGTCGGCTGACTAGCACAGATACGCAGTATTTT	CASSRLTSTDTQYF
TRBD1	.	TRBV11-3	TRBJ2-3	TGTGCCAGCAGCTCTCCGGGACAGGGGGTTGATACGCAGTATTTT	CASSSPGQGVDTQYF
.	.	TRBV7-9	TRBJ2-3	TGTGCCAGCAGCTTAGCGGGGCCCACAGATACGCAGTATTTT	CASSLAGPTDTQYF
TRBD1	.	TRBV7-2	TRBJ2-3	TGTGCCAGCAGCAACAGACAGGGAACAGATACGCAGTATTTT	CASSNRQGTDTQYF
.	few	TRBV9	TRBJ2-5	TGTGCCAGCAGCGTAGGGGCCAGGCAAGAGACCCAGTACTTC	CASSVGARQETQYF
.	few	TRBV28	TRBJ1-2	TGTGCCAGCAGTATAGGAGGGAGCTATGGCTACACCTTC	CASSIGGSYGYTF
.	few	TRBV5-4	TRBJ2-7	TGTGCCAGCAGCATTAGACAGCGAACCTCCTACGAGCAGTACTTC	CASSIRQRTSYEQYF
.	.	TRBV25-1	TRBJ1-6	TGTGCCAGCAGTGAGTCGGGTGATATCCCCCTCCACTTT	CASSESGDIPLHF
.	.	TRBV6-5	TRBJ2-7	TGTGCCAGCAGTTATGGGCAGGTAGGCCACGAGCAGTACTTC	CASSYGQVGHEQYF
TRBD2	.	TRBV9	TRBJ2-3	TGTGCCAGCAGCGTAGGCCGGGGGGGGCTGTATTTT	CASSVGRGGLYF
.	.	TRBV5-8	TRBJ2-4	TGTGCCAGCAGCCCGGACAGCCTGGCCAAAAACATTCAGTACTTC	CASSPDSLAKNIQYF